The clone carrying this T cell receptor (beta chain) was counted between two and nine times. This may come from a read error, since a much larger clone is one base off. This entry comes from a study of tumor and adjacent non-tumor tissue in lung cancer. Across the whole study: There were about twelve adenocarcinoma, 2 squamous cell carcinoma and 1 small cell lung cancer cases. Each sample yielded approximately 4 million productive TCRbeta reads on average.

Three rounds of nested PCR, following a modified ARM-PCR protocol, produced the TCRbeta library. One entry per CDR3 protein results from TCRdb running MiXCR on the multiplex PCR reads. The sample records around 60,000 distinct CDR3 sequences, roughly 57% being singletons. The V end lost 6 bases, the J end lost 2 bases, and 15 bases lay between the germline ends. CDR3 size: 14 residues. Germline loops: CDR1 SQVTM, CDR2 ANQGSEA. This sample's RNA came from whole unsorted tissue. This non-tumor lung sample came from over 3 cm beyond the tumor edge. Sequenced input: distant non-tumor lung tissue. The clonotype comes from a man between 65 and 85 years old with non-small cell lung cancer. This chain joins TRBV29-1 and TRBJ2-3; perhaps TRBD1 as D (6 bases). CDR3 nucleotides: TGCAGCGTGGCCATGGGACAAATCACAGATACGCAGTATTTT. Encoded protein: CSVAMGQITDTQYF.